This T cell receptor beta chain is drawn from a study of beta chain features in type 1 diabetes. Study conclusions and caveats: HLA effects on TCRB rearrangement stayed unresolved here. Type 1 diabetes patients had moderately but significantly shorter TCRB CDR3s in all four CD4+ subsets.

Germline-derived CDR1 and CDR2 are SEHNR and FQNEAQ (reference sequence). This CDR3 region has 17 residues. V lost 3 bases, J lost 6 bases, and 13 bases stayed unmatched. Donors underwent one heparinised blood draw, roughly 110 mL on average. Points on this clone: The antigen is undetermined.

What was sequenced were expressed TCRB transcripts, since all of the isolated RNA had been reverse transcribed. Naive, central memory and regulatory T cell samples produced a mean of approximately 3.6 million reads. Only in-frame clones appear in the TCRdb table, and some are missing; sequencing was by immunoSEQ multiplex PCR. Of approximately 100,000 clones in the sample, around 30% were seen once. This receptor was obtained from a woman in her late teens or twenties with type 1 diabetes. The chain has TRBV7-9 and TRBJ1-2; 10 bases are shared with TRBD1. Sequences were obtained from central memory CD4+ T cells from blood. The CDR3 sequence is CASSFRKTGGIMDGYTF. The DNA for the CDR3 is TGTGCCAGCAGCTTCCGAAAGACAGGGGGCATAATGGATGGCTACACCTTC.